These T cell receptor beta chains were read from a single sample in a study of blood T cell repertoires in COVID-19. Repertoires were generated with immunoSEQ multiplex PCR, while TCRdb's copy carries only in-frame clones and drops some. This sample has around 370,000 clones, with 85% to 90% found just once. The specimen sequenced was peripheral blood. The source of these receptors is a woman aged 70-85 years with COVID-19, enrolled during active disease. Each CDR3 is given with its conserved first and last residue. Each record gives: J gene, V gene, clone size, D gene, CDR3 DNA, CDR3 protein. A D gene is named only where the DNA matches it firmly. Size is omitted from some rows. Given values are once, few, many or a class for expanded clones.

>TRBJ2-7|TRBV23-1|-|TRBD2
TGCGCCAGCAGTCGAATTAGCGGGAGCTCCTACGAGCAGTACTTC
CASSRISGSSYEQYF
>TRBJ2-1|TRBV7-3|-|TRBD1
TGTGCCAGCAGCACCGGGACAGGGGTCTACAATGGGCAGTTCTTC
CASSTGTGVYNGQFF
>TRBJ1-5|TRBV29-1|once|-
TGCAGCGCATGGGCCGGAAGCAATCAGCCCCAGCATTTT
CSAWAGSNQPQHF
>TRBJ1-2|TRBV6-1|-|-
TGTGCCAGCAGTGGGGCCCAACAGGGATACGGCTATGGCTACACCTTC
CASSGAQQGYGYGYTF
>TRBJ2-1|TRBV7-9|-|-
TGTGCCAGCAGCCCCCCAGCGGTGATAACGAATGAGCAGTTCTTC
CASSPPAVITNEQFF
>TRBJ1-1|TRBV3-1/TRBV3-2|-|-
TGTGCCAGCAGCTTTCAGATGAACACTGAAGCTTTCTTT
CASSFQMNTEAFF
>TRBJ2-3|TRBV2|-|-
TGTGCCAGCAGTGACATCACAGATACGCAGTATTTT
CASSDITDTQYF
>TRBJ2-2|TRBV12-5|-|TRBD1
TGTGCTAGTGGGACAGGGGCGAACACCGGGGAGCTGTTTTTT
CASGTGANTGELFF
>TRBJ1-2|TRBV29-1|-|-
TGCAGCGTTGGGGCAGGGGAGTATGGCCACACCTTC
CSVGAGEYGHTF
>TRBJ1-2|TRBV19|-|TRBD1
TGTGCCAGTAGTTTAAGACAGGGGGGAGGCTACACCTTC
CASSLRQGGGYTF
>TRBJ1-1|TRBV5-1|-|TRBD1
TGCGCCAGCAGCTGGACAGGGCCGCCGAACACTGAAGCTTTCTTT
CASSWTGPPNTEAFF
>TRBJ2-3|TRBV5-8|-|TRBD2
TGTGCCAGCAGCTTGGCGGAGACTAGCTATGAAGATACGCAGTATTTT
CASSLAETSYEDTQYF
>TRBJ1-2|TRBV6-5|few|-
TGTGCCAGCAGCCCCCACGGGGGGCAGAACTATGGCTACACCTTC
CASSPHGGQNYGYTF
>TRBJ1-6|TRBV7-3|-|-
TGTGCCAGCAAAGGGGCCAATTCACCCCTCCACTTT
CASKGANSPLHF
>TRBJ2-7|TRBV5-6|-|TRBD2
TGTGCCAGCAGCCTCGCCGGACTAGGACTGGGGGAGCAGTACTTC
CASSLAGLGLGEQYF
>TRBJ2-3|TRBV11-2|once|-
TGTGCCAGCAGCGGCGTCAGGATTTCCACAGATACGCAGTATTTT
CASSGVRISTDTQYF
>TRBJ1-4|TRBV7-9|-|TRBD1
TGTGCCAGCAGCTTAAGGGGACAGGGGGCAGAAAAACTGTTTTTT
CASSLRGQGAEKLFF